This T cell receptor (beta chain) appears in the sequencing data of a study of PD-L1 blockade in urothelial cancer (dated by TCRdb to 2015 to 2018). Study-level background: Therapy was started in the mid-2010s for all patients, and atezolizumab 1,200 mg was administered intravenously every 3 weeks. An exploratory multi-omic analysis was conducted of the somatic, immune and clinical correlates of response to PD-L1 blockade with atezolizumab in urothelial cancer. Some 29 patients had pretreatment blood TCR-seq, some 24 had at least one posttreatment blood collection, and some 24 had tumor TCR-seq. Durable clinical benefit was achieved by nine patients but not by the remaining 20. Blood samples gave a median of 141,255 T cells and roughly 83,000 unique TCRs, with a median clonality of approximately 0.08. Durable clinical benefit was defined as progression-free survival longer than 6 months, and TCR features were also tested against progression-free and overall survival. In the same patients who had TCR sequencing, pretreatment tumors also underwent whole exome sequencing and RNA sequencing. About 85% of the 29 patients were identified as males with urothelial cancer of bladder origin, and a prior smoking history was reported by 18 of 29 patients. Pretreatment tumor samples and matched peripheral blood, collected serially before and after atezolizumab treatment, underwent TCR sequencing. Patients had an ECOG performance status of 0 or 1 and had received between 0 and 3 prior chemotherapy regimens. Blood samples were analyzed at 3 weeks after treatment start (second dose) and at 6 weeks after treatment start. Paper-wide results and their limitations: Patients with durable benefit showed greater expansion of tumor-associated TCR clones in peripheral blood 3 weeks after starting treatment (n of about 20, p = 0.022). A pretreatment peripheral blood TCR clonality below the median was linked to improved progression-free and overall survival. Because the sample size was small (n ≈ 29) and many exploratory analyses were performed, the results are intended to be hypothesis-generating.

Sample time point, as interpreted from the label and publication: peripheral blood 6 weeks after treatment start. A cohort of around 28 patients with locally advanced or metastatic urothelial carcinoma, treated at Memorial Sloan Kettering on a trial protocol, was included. Peripheral blood mononuclear cells were collected pretreatment and during treatment, with between 1 and 8 total time points obtained per patient. The Qiagen DNeasy Blood extraction kit was used to purify genomic DNA from total PBMCs and tumor samples. PBMCs were collected pretreatment and during treatment and were isolated and stored as previously described. To estimate absolute template abundance from read counts, synthetic TCR analog templates were spiked into each PCR. The immunoSEQ assay used bias-controlled V and J gene primers to amplify TCRbeta CDR3 regions from genomic DNA. Sequencing of rearranged TCRbeta segments was performed at approximately 20X coverage. Concerning the study's data processing: Clustering was used to correct sequencing errors, and CDR3s were annotated against IMGT to assign V, D and J genes. Only productive TCRbeta rearrangements were used in downstream analyses, excluding out-of-frame or stop-codon sequences. To compute clonality, Shannon entropy was normalized by the log of the number of unique productive sequences and then subtracted from one. Fisher's exact test with Benjamini-Hochberg correction, using a cutoff of adjusted p below 0.01, was how clones that differed between time points or between blood and tumor were identified. Entries here come from immuneACCESS through TCRdb and include only in-frame sequences with V and J called. Some clones fail to appear in such tables; in the studies checked, an unresolved V gene covers under half of the shortfall, and the cause of the remainder is unknown. That table is the source of V, J and clone size, and D and trimming were worked out from the DNA. Present in this sample are nearly 50,000 clones, roughly 80% of which were seen just once. The leading ten clones occupy roughly 8.8% of the sample.

The CDR3 starts with the cysteine, ends with the phenylalanine, and has 13 residues. Kept here is only the CDR3 DNA, which spans 39 bases and is read in frame from base 1. CDR1 MNHNS and CDR2 SASEGT are derived from the germline V gene. Relative to germline, V is 0 bases shorter and J is 5 bases shorter, with 7 bases between their ends. As for this clone: The antigen it recognizes is unknown. No base-level quality is on record; no much larger clone is a single base apart.

The sequence was obtained from a man aged 70-80 years with urothelial cancer. The rearranged segments are TRBV6-1 and TRBJ1-1; too little of a D gene remains to name it. Source: PBMCs, taken around atezolizumab (anti-PD-L1) treatment. The CDR3 region has the sequence CASSEAWQTEAFF. The nucleotides read TGTGCCAGCAGTGAAGCGTGGCAGACTGAAGCTTTCTTT.